The 3 T cell receptor beta chains in this list originate from one sample, sequenced in a study of T cell repertoires in cytomegalovirus infection. The antigens these receptors bind are not known. TCRdb used MiXCR to reprocess the reads, holding one entry per CDR3 protein. The sample records approximately 120,000 distinct CDR3 sequences, about 28% being singletons. The sample in question was CD8+ T cells from cultured PBMCs, obtained from culture after CMV antigen stimulation. Receptors originate from a human donor in good health (CMV status not recorded). Some clones in this sample may be carry-over from other donors' samples.

The sample holds a few counts of this clonotype. The chain is built from TRBV6-5 and TRBJ1-2, with TRBD1 identical over 7 bases. V lost 2 bases, J lost 8 bases, and 5 bases stayed unmatched. This CDR3 region has 13 residues. Germline values: CDR1 MNHEY, CDR2 SVGAGI. The CDR3 DNA follows: TGTGCCAGCAGTTACAGGGCAGGGGGAGGCTACACCTTC. The encoded protein is CASSYRAGGGYTF.

This clonotype was observed at least ten times. The J gene is TRBJ2-5, the V gene TRBV2; no clear D. The CDR3 totals 15 residues. Trimming took 4 bases from V and 5 from J, leaving 17 bases between them. Germline CDR1 and CDR2: SNHLY and FYNNEI. The CDR3 DNA reads TGTGCCAGCAGTGGAGTGGAACCGCCAGAGGAGACCCAGTACTTC. Translation: CASSGVEPPEETQYF.

The V gene is TRBV6-8, the J gene TRBJ1-2; D is ambiguous. This CDR3 region has 12 residues. Germline loops: CDR1 MNHGY, CDR2 SAAAGT. V was cut by 5 bases and J by 5 bases, with 9 bases left in between. CDR3 DNA: TGTGCCAGCAGTGTGGACGGATATGGCTACACCTTC. It codes for CASSVDGYGYTF.